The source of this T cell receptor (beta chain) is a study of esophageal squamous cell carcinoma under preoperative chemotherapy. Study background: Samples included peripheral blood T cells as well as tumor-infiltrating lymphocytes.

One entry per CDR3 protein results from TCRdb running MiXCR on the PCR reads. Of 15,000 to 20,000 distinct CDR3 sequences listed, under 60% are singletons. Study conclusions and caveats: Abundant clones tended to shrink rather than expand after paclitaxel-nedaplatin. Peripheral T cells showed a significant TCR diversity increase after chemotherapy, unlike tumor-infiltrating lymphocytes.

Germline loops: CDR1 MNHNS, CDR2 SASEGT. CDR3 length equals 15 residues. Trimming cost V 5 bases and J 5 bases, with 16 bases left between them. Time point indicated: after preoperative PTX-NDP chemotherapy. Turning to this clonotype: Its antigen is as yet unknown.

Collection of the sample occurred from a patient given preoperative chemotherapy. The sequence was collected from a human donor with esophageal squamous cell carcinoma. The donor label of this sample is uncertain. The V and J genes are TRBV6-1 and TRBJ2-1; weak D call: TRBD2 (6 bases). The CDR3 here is CASSLSGGPNNEQFF. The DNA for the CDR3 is TGTGCCAGCAGTCTATCAGGAGGGCCCAACAATGAGCAGTTCTTC.